The clone carrying this T cell receptor beta chain was recorded a few times. This record belongs to a study of shared clonotypes between healthy human individuals. Clones were read by immunoSEQ multiplex PCR, and TCRdb kept only the in-frame ones, dropping some. Here the sample spans roughly 490,000 clones, 70% to 85% being singletons. Trimming took 6 bases from V and 6 from J, leaving 15 bases between them. This CDR3 contains 12 residues. Germline values: CDR1 SQVTM, CDR2 ANQGSEA. The sequenced sample consisted of PBMCs. The V gene is TRBV29-1, the J gene TRBJ2-7; D is ambiguous. This TCR was sampled from a woman aged 40 to 50 in good health. Some clones in this sample may be carry-over from other donors' samples. CDR3 DNA sequence: TGCAGCGTCCAAACCCCCCAGGCCGAGCAGTACTTC. As protein: CSVQTPQAEQYF.